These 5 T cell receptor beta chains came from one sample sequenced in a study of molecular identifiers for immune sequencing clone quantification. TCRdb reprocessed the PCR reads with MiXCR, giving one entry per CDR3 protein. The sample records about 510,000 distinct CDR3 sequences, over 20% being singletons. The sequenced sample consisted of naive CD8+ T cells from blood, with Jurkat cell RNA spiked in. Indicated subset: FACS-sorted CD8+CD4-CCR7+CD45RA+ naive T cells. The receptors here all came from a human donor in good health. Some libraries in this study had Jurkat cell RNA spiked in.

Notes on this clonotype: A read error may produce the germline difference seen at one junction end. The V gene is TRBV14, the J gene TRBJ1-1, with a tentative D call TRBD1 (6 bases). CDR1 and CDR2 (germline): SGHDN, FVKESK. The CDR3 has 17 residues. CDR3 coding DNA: TGTGCCAGCAGCCAAGATAGTGGCAGGGGTGTGAACACTGAAGCTTACTTT. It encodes CASSQDSGRGVNTEAYF.

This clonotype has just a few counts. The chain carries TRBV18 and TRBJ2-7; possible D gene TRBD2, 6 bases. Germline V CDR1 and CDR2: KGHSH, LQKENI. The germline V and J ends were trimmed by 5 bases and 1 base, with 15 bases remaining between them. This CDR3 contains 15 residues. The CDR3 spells CASSESDYASYEQYF. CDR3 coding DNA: TGTGCCAGCTCAGAGTCGGACTACGCGTCCTACGAGCAGTACTTC.

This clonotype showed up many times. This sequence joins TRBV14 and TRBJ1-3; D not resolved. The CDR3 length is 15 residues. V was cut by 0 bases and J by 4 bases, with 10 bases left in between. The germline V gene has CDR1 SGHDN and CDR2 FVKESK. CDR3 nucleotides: TGTGCCAGCAGCCAAGAACGGACTTTAGGAAACACCATATATTTT. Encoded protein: CASSQERTLGNTIYF.

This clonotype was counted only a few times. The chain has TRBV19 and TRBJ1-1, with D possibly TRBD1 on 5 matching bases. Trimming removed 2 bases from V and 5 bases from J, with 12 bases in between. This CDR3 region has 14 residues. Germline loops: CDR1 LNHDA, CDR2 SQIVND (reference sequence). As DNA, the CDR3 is TGTGCCAGTAGTATAATACGGGGGGGGACTGAAGCTTTCTTT. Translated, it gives CASSIIRGGTEAFF.

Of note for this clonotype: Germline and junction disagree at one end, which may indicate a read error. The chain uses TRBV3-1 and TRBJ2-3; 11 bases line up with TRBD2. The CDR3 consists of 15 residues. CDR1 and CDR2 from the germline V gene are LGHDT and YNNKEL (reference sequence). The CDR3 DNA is TGTGCCGGCAGCTCCCCTAGCGGGGGGACAGATACGCAGTATTTT. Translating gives CAGSSPSGGTDTQYF.